This T cell receptor (beta chain) was recorded in a study of blood T cells in healthy people across ages. The germline V gene has CDR1 ENHRY and CDR2 SYGVKD. With V trimmed by 6 bases and J by 11 bases, 16 bases remained unmatched. The CDR3 extends over 17 amino acids. Next came a second PCR, run for about 7 to 12 cycles, which used a sample-barcoded 5' primer along with a J-beta primer mix. Using its own MiXCR run on the 5' RACE reads, TCRdb lists one record per CDR3 protein. The sample has hundreds of thousands of distinct CDR3 sequences; 52% are singletons. Caucasian, healthy and from Russia, the donors were aged between roughly 6 and 95. RNA extraction gave at least 5 micrograms of total RNA per sample.

The sequencing input was blood. V usage is TRBV10-3 and J usage is TRBJ2-5, with 15 bases identical to TRBD2. The clonotype was recovered from a woman older than 75 in good health. CDR3 region: CAISRTSGRASGGEQYF. The CDR3 DNA reads TGTGCCATCAGCCGGACTAGCGGGAGGGCATCAGGAGGAGAGCAGTACTTC.